A selection of T cell receptor beta chains follows, all from one sample in a study of a mutant IDH1 vaccine in newly diagnosed glioma. Sequencing was performed with immunoSEQ multiplex PCR; in TCRdb, only in-frame clones are kept and a portion is missing. The sample has about 92,000 clones, roughly four fifths seen once. The sample consisted of PBMCs, taken from a glioma patient treated with radiotherapy, temozolomide or both. The source is a woman in her forties or fifties with glioma. The CDR3 runs from the conserved cysteine through the conserved F or W. D genes are given only for firm matches.

D gene	V gene	J gene	CDR3 DNA	CDR3 protein
NA	TRBV10-3	TRBJ2-1	TGTGCCATCAGTACGGGGGCAAGGGGGAACAATGAGCAGTTCTTC	CAISTGARGNNEQFF
NA	TRBV6-6	TRBJ2-3	TGTGCCAGCAGTTCCCAGGGTTTTGGGGTCACAGATACGCAGTATTTT	CASSSQGFGVTDTQYF
NA	TRBV6-5	TRBJ2-1	TGTGCCAGCAGCCCTACAGGGCCTCCCTCGAATGAGCAGTTCTTC	CASSPTGPPSNEQFF
NA	TRBV5-1	TRBJ1-1	TGCGCCAGCAGCCCGGCCAACACAAAGAACACTGAAGCTTTCTTT	CASSPANTKNTEAFF
NA	TRBV9	TRBJ2-2	TGTGCCAGCAGCGTAAGGGTACAGGAACAGGGCACTCCGCCCGGGGAGCTGTTTTTT	CASSVRVQEQGTPPGELFF
NA	TRBV2	TRBJ1-2	TGTGCCAGCAGTGAAACTCTCGGCAGGGCGCCTAGAGGCTACACCTTC	CASSETLGRAPRGYTF
NA	TRBV15	TRBJ1-1	TGTGCCACCAGACGGAACTTTATGAACACTGAAGCTTTCTTT	CATRRNFMNTEAFF
NA	TRBV11-3	TRBJ1-1	TGTGCCAGCAGCCCTTATTCAGGGGAGGAAGCTTTCTTT	CASSPYSGEEAFF
NA	TRBV4-2	TRBJ2-1	TGTGCCAGCAGCCAAGCCCCCTATCCCAATGAGCAGTTCTTC	CASSQAPYPNEQFF
NA	TRBV28	TRBJ1-1	TGTGCCGGAAAGAGGGGGATGAACACTGAAGCTTTCTTT	CAGKRGMNTEAFF